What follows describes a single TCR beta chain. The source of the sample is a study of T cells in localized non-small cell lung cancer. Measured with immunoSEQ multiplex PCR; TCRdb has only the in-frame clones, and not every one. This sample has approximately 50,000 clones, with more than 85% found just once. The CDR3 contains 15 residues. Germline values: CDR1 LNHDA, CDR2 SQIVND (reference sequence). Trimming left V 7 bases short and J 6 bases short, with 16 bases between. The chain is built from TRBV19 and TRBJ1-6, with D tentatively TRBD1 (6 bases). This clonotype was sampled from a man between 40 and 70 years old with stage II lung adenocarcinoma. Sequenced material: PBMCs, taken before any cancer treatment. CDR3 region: CASNQRGHFNSPLHF. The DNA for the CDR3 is TGTGCCAGTAACCAAAGGGGACATTTTAATTCACCCCTCCACTTT.